The 6 T cell receptor beta chains below come from one sample, sequenced in a study of blood T cell repertoires in COVID-19. Generated by immunoSEQ multiplex PCR, the TCRdb table keeps only in-frame clones and is missing some. Of tens of thousands of clones listed, 87% were seen once; the top ten hold 17%. Specimen: peripheral blood. The source is a human donor in a cohort sampled during active COVID-19.

The rearrangement uses TRBV5-1 and TRBJ1-5, with TRBD1 matching over 10 bases. The CDR3 loop spans 15 amino acids. Looked up from germline, CDR1 is SGHRS and CDR2 is YFSETQ. V was clipped by 4 bases and J by 3 bases; unmatched bases: 4. CDR3 region: CASSPGTGDNQPQHF. The CDR3 DNA is TGCGCCAGCAGCCCCGGGACAGGGGACAATCAGCCCCAGCATTTT.

The sample holds a few counts of this clone. This sequence joins TRBV6-5 and TRBJ1-5, with 11 nucleotides matching TRBD1. With V trimmed by 7 bases and J by 6 bases, 8 bases remained unmatched. The CDR3 is 15 residues long. CDR1 MNHEY and CDR2 SVGAGI come from the germline V gene. CDR3 sequence reads: CASMEGQGGPQPQHF. In DNA, the CDR3 is TGTGCCAGCATGGAGGGACAGGGGGGTCCTCAGCCCCAGCATTTT.

This chain connects TRBV30 to TRBJ2-7, with TRBD1 matching over 11 bases. The CDR3 loop spans 14 amino acids. The J segment lost 4 bases and the V segment lost 4 bases, leaving 6 bases of the junction unmatched. CDR1 and CDR2 from the germline V gene are GTSNPN and SVGIG (reference sequence). The CDR3 DNA is TGTGCCTGGAACCCGGGACAGGGGGTTTACGAGCAGTACTTC. This sequence encodes CAWNPGQGVYEQYF.

This chain uses TRBV3-1 (or the pseudogene TRBV3-2) with TRBJ2-3; TRBD2 matches at 8 bases. The CDR3 is 15 residues long. The ends lost 4 bases at V and 5 bases at J; junction bases unmatched: 8. From germline, CDR1 is LGHDT and CDR2 YNNKEL (reference sequence). CDR3 in DNA: TGTGCCAGCAGCCCAACTAGCGGTGGGGAAGATACGCAGTATTTT. This translates into CASSPTSGGEDTQYF.

This chain links TRBV7-2 with TRBJ2-3; tentative D call: TRBD2 (6 bases). Trimming removed 5 bases at V and 2 bases at J, with 17 bases between. Germline lookup yields CDR1 SGHTA and CDR2 FQGNSA. The CDR3 loop spans 16 amino acids. The CDR3 DNA reads as TGTGCCAGCAGCGAAATCTGGCGGGGTGACACAGATACGCAGTATTTT. Translation: CASSEIWRGDTDTQYF. Combining the CDR3 with reference TRBV7-2 and TRBJ2-3 gives the whole variable domain GAGVSQSPSNKVTEKGKDVELRCDPISGHTALYWYRQSLGQGLEFLIYFQGNSAPDKSGLPSDRFSAERTGGSVSTLTIQRTQQEDSAVYLCASSEIWRGDTDTQYFGPGTRLTVL.

CDR3 coding DNA: TGTGCCAGCAGTCCAGGGGGAGCACCCCTCCACTTT. Its protein is CASSPGGAPLHF. This chain connects TRBV12-3 or TRBV12-4 to TRBJ1-6, with TRBD1 matching over 7 bases. The J segment lost 11 bases and the V segment lost 5 bases, leaving 3 bases of the junction unmatched. The CDR3 totals 12 residues.